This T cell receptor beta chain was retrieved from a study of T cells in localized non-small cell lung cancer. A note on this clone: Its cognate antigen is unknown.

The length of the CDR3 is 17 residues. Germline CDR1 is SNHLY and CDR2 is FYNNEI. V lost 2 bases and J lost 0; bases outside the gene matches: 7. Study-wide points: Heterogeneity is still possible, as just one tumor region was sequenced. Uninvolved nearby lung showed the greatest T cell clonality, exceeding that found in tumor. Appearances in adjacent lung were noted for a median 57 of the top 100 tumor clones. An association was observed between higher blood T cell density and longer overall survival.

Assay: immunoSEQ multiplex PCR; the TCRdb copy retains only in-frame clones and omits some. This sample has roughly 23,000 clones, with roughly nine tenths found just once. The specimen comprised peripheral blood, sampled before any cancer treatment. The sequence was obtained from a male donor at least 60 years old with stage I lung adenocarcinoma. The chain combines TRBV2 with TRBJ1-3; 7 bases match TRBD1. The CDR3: CASSEPQDRFSGNTIYF. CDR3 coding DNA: TGTGCCAGCAGTGAACCCCAGGACAGGTTCTCTGGAAACACCATATATTTT.